This T cell receptor (beta chain) was obtained from a study of blood T cell repertoires in COVID-19. V gave up 7 bases and J gave up 0 bases; unmatched junction bases: 12. Germline CDR1 is ENHRY and CDR2 is SYGVKD. The CDR3 runs to 17 residues. Authors' methods: It was from reference gene primer amplification that nucleated cell counts were estimated. Clones were sequenced by immunoSEQ multiplex PCR, and TCRdb holds only the in-frame ones, with some missing. Clone size and the V and J calls come from that table; the DNA yielded D and trimming. The repertoire consists of about 490,000 clones, with roughly 85% occurring once and the leading ten covering 3% to 3.5%.

The rearrangement links TRBV10-3 to TRBJ2-1, with 7 bases that match TRBD2. The sequenced sample consisted of peripheral blood. The clonotype was recovered from a human donor in a cohort sampled during active COVID-19. The DNA of the CDR3 is TGTGCCATCACCGCCTTCGGAGCGGGGAGCTCCTACAATGAGCAGTTCTTC. Amino acid sequence: CAITAFGAGSSYNEQFF.